Sequencing of this T cell receptor beta chain was carried out in a study of OX40 agonist ivuxolimab in advanced cancers. The overall study: Patients were given ivuxolimab, an antibody that agonizes OX40 (CD134).

The assay was immunoSEQ multiplex PCR, and TCRdb's table has in-frame clones only and misses some. The table includes 50,000 to 80,000 clones, about 88% detected once. The length of the CDR3 is 15 residues. CDR1 is SGHVS, CDR2 FQNEAQ, per germline. V was pared by 6 bases and J by 5 bases, with 10 bases of the junction left unmatched. Source: CD4+ or CD8+ T cells sorted from blood, taken in a trial of the OX40 agonist ivuxolimab. V usage is TRBV7-8 and J usage is TRBJ2-7, with TRBD1 identical over 10 bases. The sequence came from an adult with an advanced solid tumor such as melanoma, head and neck, liver or kidney cancer. CDR3 sequence (DNA): TGTGCCAGCAGAAAACCCGGGACAGGGGCAGACGAGCAGTACTTC. This translates into CASRKPGTGADEQYF.